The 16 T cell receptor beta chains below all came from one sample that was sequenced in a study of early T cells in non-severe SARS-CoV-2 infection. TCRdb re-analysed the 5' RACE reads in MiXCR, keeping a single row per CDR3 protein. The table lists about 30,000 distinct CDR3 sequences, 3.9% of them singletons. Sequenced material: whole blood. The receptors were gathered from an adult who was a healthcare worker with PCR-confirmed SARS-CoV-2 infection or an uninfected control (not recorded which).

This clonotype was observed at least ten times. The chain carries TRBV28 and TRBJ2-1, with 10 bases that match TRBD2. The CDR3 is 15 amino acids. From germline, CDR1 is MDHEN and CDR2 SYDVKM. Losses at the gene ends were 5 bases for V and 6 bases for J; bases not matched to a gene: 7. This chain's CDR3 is CASSGSGGAINEQFF. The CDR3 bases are TGTGCCAGCAGTGGCAGCGGGGGGGCGATCAATGAGCAGTTCTTC.

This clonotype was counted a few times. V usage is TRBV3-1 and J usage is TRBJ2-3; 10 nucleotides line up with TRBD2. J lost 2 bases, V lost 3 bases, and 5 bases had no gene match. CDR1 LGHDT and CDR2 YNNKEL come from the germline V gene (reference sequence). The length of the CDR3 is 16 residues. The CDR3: CASSHLAGEPTDTQYF. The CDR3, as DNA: TGTGCCAGCAGCCATCTAGCGGGAGAGCCCACAGATACGCAGTATTTT.

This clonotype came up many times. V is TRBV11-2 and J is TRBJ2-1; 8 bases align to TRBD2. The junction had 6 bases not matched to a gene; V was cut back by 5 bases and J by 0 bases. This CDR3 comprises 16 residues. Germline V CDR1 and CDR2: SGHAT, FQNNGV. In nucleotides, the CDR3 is TGTGCCAGCAGCAGGGGAGCGGGAGCCTCCTACAATGAGCAGTTCTTC. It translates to CASSRGAGASYNEQFF.

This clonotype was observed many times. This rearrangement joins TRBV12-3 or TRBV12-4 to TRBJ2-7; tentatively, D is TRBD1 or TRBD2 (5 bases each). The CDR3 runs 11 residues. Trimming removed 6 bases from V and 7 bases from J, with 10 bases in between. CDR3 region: CASSLGVEQYF. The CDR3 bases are TGTGCCAGCAGCTTGGGGGTTGAGCAGTACTTC.

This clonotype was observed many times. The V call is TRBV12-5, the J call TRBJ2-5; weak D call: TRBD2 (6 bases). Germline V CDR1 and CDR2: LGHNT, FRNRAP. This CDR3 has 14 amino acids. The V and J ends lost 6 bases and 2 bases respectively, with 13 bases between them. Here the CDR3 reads CASGPTSLQETQYF. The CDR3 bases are TGTGCTAGTGGCCCCACTAGCCTTCAAGAGACCCAGTACTTC.

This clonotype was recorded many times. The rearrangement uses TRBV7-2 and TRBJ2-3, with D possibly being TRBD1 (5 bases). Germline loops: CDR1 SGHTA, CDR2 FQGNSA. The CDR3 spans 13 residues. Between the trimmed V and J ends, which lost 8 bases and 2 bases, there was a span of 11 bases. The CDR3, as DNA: TGTGCCAGCCGGCAGGGCGTCACAGATACGCAGTATTTT. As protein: CASRQGVTDTQYF.

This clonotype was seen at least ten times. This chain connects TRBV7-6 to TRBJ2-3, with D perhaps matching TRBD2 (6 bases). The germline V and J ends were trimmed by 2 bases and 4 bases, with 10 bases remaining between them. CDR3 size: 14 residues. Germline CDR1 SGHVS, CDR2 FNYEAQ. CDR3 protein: CASSLFSGADTQYF. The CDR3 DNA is TGTGCCAGCAGCTTATTTTCGGGGGCAGATACGCAGTATTTT.

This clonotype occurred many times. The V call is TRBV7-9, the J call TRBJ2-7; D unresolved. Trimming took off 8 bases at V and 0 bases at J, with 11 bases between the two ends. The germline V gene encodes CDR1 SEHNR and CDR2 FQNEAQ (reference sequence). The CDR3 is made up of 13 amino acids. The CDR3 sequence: CASGDGASYEQYF. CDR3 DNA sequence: TGTGCCAGCGGCGACGGTGCCTCCTACGAGCAGTACTTC.

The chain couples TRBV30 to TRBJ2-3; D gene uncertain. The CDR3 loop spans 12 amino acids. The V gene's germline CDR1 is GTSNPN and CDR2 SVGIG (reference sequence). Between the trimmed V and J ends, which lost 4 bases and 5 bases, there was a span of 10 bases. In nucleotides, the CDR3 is TGTGCCTGGACCGCGGTGGGAGATACGCAGTATTTT. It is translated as CAWTAVGDTQYF. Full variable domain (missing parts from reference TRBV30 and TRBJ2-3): SQTIHQWPATLVQPVGSPLSLECTVEGTSNPNLYWYRQAAGRGLQLLFYSVGIGQISSEVPQNLSASRPQDRQFILSSKKLLLSDSGFYLCAWTAVGDTQYFGPGTRLTVL.

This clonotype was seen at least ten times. CDR3 coding DNA: TGTGCCAGCAGCCCCCGTGGGGGCCCCTCACAAGAGACCCAGTACTTC. It is translated as CASSPRGGPSQETQYF. The chain employs TRBV5-4 and TRBJ2-5; possible D gene TRBD1, 6 bases. Deletions cut 4 bases from V and 2 bases from J, with 18 bases between. This CDR3 contains 16 residues. Germline V lookup: CDR1 SGHNT, CDR2 YYREEE (reference sequence).

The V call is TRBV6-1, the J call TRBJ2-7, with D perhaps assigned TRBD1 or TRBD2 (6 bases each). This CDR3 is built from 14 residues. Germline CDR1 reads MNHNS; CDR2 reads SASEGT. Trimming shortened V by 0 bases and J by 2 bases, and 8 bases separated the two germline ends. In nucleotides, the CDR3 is TGTGCCAGCAGTGAAGCGGGGGGCCCCTACGAGCAGTACTTC. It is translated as CASSEAGGPYEQYF.

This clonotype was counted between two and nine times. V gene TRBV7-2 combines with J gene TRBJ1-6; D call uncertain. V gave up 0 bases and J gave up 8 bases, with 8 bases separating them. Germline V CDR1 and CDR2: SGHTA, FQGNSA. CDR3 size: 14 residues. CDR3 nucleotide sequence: TGTGCCAGCAGCTTAGCGCCGTCTGATTCACCCCTCCACTTT. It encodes CASSLAPSDSPLHF.

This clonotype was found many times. CDR3 loop: CAWSSGTKETQYF. The DNA for the CDR3 is TGTGCCTGGAGTTCCGGGACTAAAGAGACCCAGTACTTC. The V call is TRBV30, the J call TRBJ2-5, with 7 bases identical to TRBD2. Germline V gives CDR1 GTSNPN, CDR2 SVGIG (reference sequence). This CDR3 spans 13 amino acids. The junction had 3 bases not matched to a gene; V was cut back by 2 bases and J by 3 bases.

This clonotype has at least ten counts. CDR3 sequence reads: CASSGGNRSYEQYF. As DNA, the CDR3 is TGTGCCAGCAGCGGTGGGAATCGCTCCTACGAGCAGTACTTC. This chain joins TRBV6-1 and TRBJ2-7; D remains unclear. CDR1 and CDR2 (germline): MNHNS, SASEGT. The CDR3 runs to 14 residues. V was cut by 6 bases and J by 0 bases, with 12 bases left in between.

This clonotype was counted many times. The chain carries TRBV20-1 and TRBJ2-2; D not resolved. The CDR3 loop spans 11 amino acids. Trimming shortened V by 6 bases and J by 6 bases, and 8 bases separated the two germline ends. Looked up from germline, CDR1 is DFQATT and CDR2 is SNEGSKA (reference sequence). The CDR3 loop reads CSATRAGELFF. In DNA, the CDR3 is TGCAGTGCGACCCGGGCCGGGGAGCTGTTTTTT.

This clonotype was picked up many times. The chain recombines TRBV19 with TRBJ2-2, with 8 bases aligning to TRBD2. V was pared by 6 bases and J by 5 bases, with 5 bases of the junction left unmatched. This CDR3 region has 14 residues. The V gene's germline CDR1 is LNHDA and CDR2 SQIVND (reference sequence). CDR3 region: CASRGAGVTGELFF. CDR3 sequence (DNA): TGTGCCAGTAGGGGAGCGGGAGTTACCGGGGAGCTGTTTTTT.